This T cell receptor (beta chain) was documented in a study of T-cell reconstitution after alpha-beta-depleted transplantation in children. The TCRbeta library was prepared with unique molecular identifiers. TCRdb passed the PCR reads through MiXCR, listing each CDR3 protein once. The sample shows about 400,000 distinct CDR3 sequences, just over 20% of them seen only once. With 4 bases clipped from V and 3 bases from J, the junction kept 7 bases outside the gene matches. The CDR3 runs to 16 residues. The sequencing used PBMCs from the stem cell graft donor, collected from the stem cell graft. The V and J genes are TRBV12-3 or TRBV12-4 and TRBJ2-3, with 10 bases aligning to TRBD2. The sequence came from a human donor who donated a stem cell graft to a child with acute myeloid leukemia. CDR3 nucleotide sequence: TGTGCCAGCAGTTCTCCAGCGGGAGGGAAAACAGATACGCAGTATTTT. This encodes CASSSPAGGKTDTQYF.